The 10 T cell receptor beta chains given below trace back to one sample, sequenced in a study of cytomegalovirus exposure and HLA in healthy donors. Primers: 60 Vbeta forward and 13 Jbeta reverse. This table comes from immunoSEQ multiplex PCR, and its TCRdb copy is limited to in-frame clones, with some not included. The data contain 150,000 or so clones, roughly 78% of them singletons. What was sequenced was PBMCs. These receptors were collected from a middle-aged woman in good health and CMV-seronegative.

Comment on this clone: Likely a read error: the CDR3 ends without its conserved phenylalanine or tryptophan. It is unclear where the CDR3 begins or ends on the DNA, so no DNA is shown, and the CDR3 is as TCRdb lists it. The chain is built from TRBV5-4 and TRBJ1-2; TRBD1 is the table's D call and was not checked against the DNA. Germline CDR1 is SGHNT and CDR2 is YYREEE (reference sequence). The CDR3 numbers 8 amino acids, ends counted. The CDR3 here is CASRPDRD.

About this clone itself: The same CDR3 can be traced to other DNA sequences in this sample. The chain employs TRBV6-1 and TRBJ1-1, with D perhaps matching TRBD1 (5 bases). The ends were cut back, 11 bases at V and 4 bases at J, with 14 bases in the middle. CDR1 MNHNS and CDR2 SASEGT come from the germline V gene. This CDR3 has 12 amino acids. In DNA form, the CDR3 reads TGTGCCTCAGCTGCGGGGGGCACTGAAGCTTTCTTT. Translated, it gives CASAAGGTEAFF.

Remarks on this clone: Other DNA sequences within the sample encode an identical CDR3. The chain employs TRBV7-6 and TRBJ1-1; no reliable D call. Germline V gene sequence: CDR1 SGHVS, CDR2 FNYEAQ. CDR3 size: 13 residues. V gave up 1 base and J gave up 1 base, with 4 bases separating them. CDR3 bases: TGTGCCAGCAGCTTAGGTCAGAACACTGAAGCTTTCTTT. Translating it yields CASSLGQNTEAFF.

This chain links TRBV7-6 with TRBJ2-2; D possibly corresponds to TRBD1 (7 bases). The germline V and J ends were trimmed by 5 bases and 3 bases, with 13 bases remaining between them. The CDR3 sequence is 15 residues long. Germline V gene data show CDR1 as SGHVS and CDR2 as FNYEAQ. The CDR3 DNA reads as TGTGCCAGCAGCCCAGGGGGGACAGACACCGGGGAGCTGTTTTTT. Translation gives CASSPGGTDTGELFF. The complete variable domain, with remaining parts taken from reference TRBV7-6 and TRBJ2-2, reads GAGVSQSPRYKVTKRGQDVALRCDPISGHVSLYWYRQALGQGPEFLTYFNYEAQQDKSGLPNDRFSAERPEGSISTLTIQRTEQRDSAMYRCASSPGGTDTGELFFGEGSRLTVL.

This clone has just a few counts. This sequence joins TRBV5-1 and TRBJ2-7; 13 bases match TRBD2. CDR1 SGHRS and CDR2 YFSETQ come from the germline V gene. The CDR3 covers 17 residues. V shed 2 bases, J shed 4 bases, and the junction held 9 bases outside the gene matches. The CDR3 spells CASSFTSGGAVGYEQYF. CDR3 bases: TGCGCCAGCAGCTTCACTAGCGGGGGGGCCGTGGGTTACGAGCAGTACTTC.

In its sample, this clone was seen a few times. This chain links TRBV4-1 with TRBJ2-2; 10 nucleotides align to TRBD1. Germline V gives CDR1 MGHRA, CDR2 YSYEKL. The CDR3 loop spans 16 amino acids. V shed 4 bases and J 1 base; nucleotides not matched to a gene: 3. The CDR3 loop reads CASSPGQGVNTGELFF. The DNA for the CDR3 is TGCGCCAGCAGCCCCGGACAGGGGGTGAACACCGGGGAGCTGTTTTTT.

The chain is built from TRBV5-6 and TRBJ2-4, with D perhaps matching TRBD1 (6 bases). V gave up 0 bases and J gave up 0 bases, with 19 bases separating them. Germline V lookup: CDR1 SGHDT, CDR2 YYEEEE. The CDR3 covers 19 residues. Written as DNA, the CDR3 is TGTGCCAGCAGCTTGGTTGGTTCTGGACAGATGCTAGCCAAAAACATTCAGTACTTC. Translation gives CASSLVGSGQMLAKNIQYF.

The genes are TRBV2 and TRBJ2-5; 7 bases fit TRBD2. Unmatched junction bases numbered 9, after V lost 6 bases and J lost 5 bases. Germline V gives CDR1 SNHLY, CDR2 FYNNEI. The CDR3 is made up of 14 amino acids. CDR3 in DNA: TGTGCCAGCAGCGGACTAGGGGAAGGGGAGACCCAGTACTTC. Its protein product is CASSGLGEGETQYF.

CDR3 sequence (DNA): TGTGCCAGCAGTTTGGGGGGGTCGGCTTTCTTT. Protein: CASSLGGSAFF. V and J are TRBV28 and TRBJ1-1, with a tentative D call TRBD1 (5 bases). Trimming took 3 bases from V and 11 from J, leaving 10 bases between them. The CDR3 is 11 residues long. Germline V gene lookup returns CDR1 MDHEN and CDR2 SYDVKM.

This clone was detected a few times. This chain links TRBV18 with TRBJ2-5; TRBD2 matches 7 bases. V shed 3 bases, J shed 2 bases, and the junction held 3 bases outside the gene matches. The CDR3 has 14 amino acids. CDR1 KGHSH and CDR2 LQKENI come from the germline V gene. The CDR3, as DNA: TGTGCCAGCTCACCGGAAGCGGGGCAAGAGACCCAGTACTTC. Protein product: CASSPEAGQETQYF.